The 12 T cell receptor beta chains presented below share a single source sample, sequenced in a study of molecular identifiers for immune sequencing clone quantification. Each CDR3 protein is one row after TCRdb ran MiXCR on the PCR reads. The data hold 300,000 to 400,000 distinct CDR3 sequences, with roughly a quarter observed a single time. Sequencing was performed on naive CD8+ T cells from blood, with Jurkat cell RNA spiked in. Subset indicated: FACS-sorted CD8+CD4-CCR7+CD45RA+ naive T cells. The receptors were gathered from a human donor in good health. Some libraries in this study had Jurkat cell RNA spiked in.

This clonotype came up many times. This chain links TRBV6-6 with TRBJ1-5; D is unresolved. Germline CDR1 reads MNHNY; CDR2 reads SVGAGI (reference sequence). V was pared by 4 bases and J by 0 bases, with 4 bases between. The CDR3 consists of 13 residues. The CDR3 loop is CASSFLSNQPQHF. The CDR3, as DNA: TGTGCCAGCAGTTTTCTTAGCAATCAGCCCCAGCATTTT.

Points on this clonotype: A read error may explain this, as a much larger clone is one base away. J is TRBJ2-1 and V is TRBV7-9; the D gene is possibly TRBD1 (5 bases). Germline V gene lookup returns CDR1 SEHNR and CDR2 FQNEAQ (reference sequence). This CDR3 spans 12 amino acids. CDR3 DNA sequence: TGTGCCAGCCTGCTATGGGGCGATGAGCAGTCCTTC. Translating gives CASLLWGDEQSF.

This clonotype occurred many times. This chain joins TRBV24-1 and TRBJ2-3, with a tentative D call TRBD2 (6 bases). Germline CDR1 and CDR2: KGHDR and SFDVKD. The CDR3 runs to 17 residues. V was pared by 1 base and J by 1 base, with 14 bases between. The CDR3 loop is CATSDFGSGPRTDTQYF. The CDR3 region has the DNA TGTGCCACCAGTGATTTCGGTAGCGGCCCTCGCACAGATACGCAGTATTTT.

This CDR3 reads CASSVNLGQQLTDTQYF. In nucleotides, the CDR3 is TGCGCCAGCAGCGTAAACCTTGGACAGCAGCTCACAGATACGCAGTATTTT. The chain links TRBV4-1 to TRBJ2-3, with TRBD1 as a possible D gene (6 bases). V was shortened by 5 bases and J by 2 bases, with 20 bases between the two germline ends. This CDR3 has 17 amino acids. The germline V gene has CDR1 MGHRA and CDR2 YSYEKL.

This clonotype was counted between two and nine times. The J gene is TRBJ2-2, the V gene TRBV6-2 or TRBV6-3; D not resolved. V was pared by 7 bases and J by 4 bases, with 7 bases between. This CDR3 comprises 12 residues. From germline, CDR1 is MNHEY and CDR2 SVGEGT. This CDR3 is CASTSSTGELFF. In nucleotides, the CDR3 is TGTGCCAGCACCTCTAGCACCGGGGAGCTGTTTTTT.

This clonotype was recorded many times. The rearrangement uses TRBV20-1 and TRBJ1-1; D gene ambiguous. Germline V gene data show CDR1 as DFQATT and CDR2 as SNEGSKA (reference sequence). This CDR3 has 15 amino acids. Deletions cut 3 bases from V and 2 bases from J, with 16 bases between. The CDR3 is CSASALRMDNTEAFF. In nucleotides, the CDR3 is TGCAGTGCTAGCGCCCTTCGGATGGACAACACTGAAGCTTTCTTT.

In the case of this clonotype: The CDR3 ends on some other residue instead of the conserved phenylalanine or tryptophan, so this is likely a read error. The rearrangement joins TRBV7-9 to TRBJ2-5; 7 bases map to TRBD2. V was pared by 5 bases and J by 1 base, with 4 bases of the junction left unmatched. Germline CDR1 reads SEHNR; CDR2 reads FQNEAQ (reference sequence). The CDR3 has 14 residues. The CDR3 region is CASSRRGGQETQYC. CDR3 nucleotides: TGTGCCAGCAGCCGGCGCGGGGGCCAAGAGACCCAGTACTGC.

The chain employs TRBV28 and TRBJ2-3; TRBD1 might be the D (5 bases). Germline assignment: CDR1 MDHEN and CDR2 SYDVKM. This CDR3 contains 15 residues. V gave up 8 bases and J gave up 2 bases, with 17 bases separating them. The CDR3, as DNA: TGTGCCAGCCAATTCGGGCGGACAAACACAGATACGCAGTATTTT. This translates into CASQFGRTNTDTQYF. Looking up the rest from reference TRBV28 and TRBJ2-3 gives the full variable domain: DVKVTQSSRYLVKRTGEKVFLECVQDMDHENMFWYRQDPGLGLRLIYFSYDVKMKEKGDIPEGYSVSREKKERFSLILESASTNQTSMYLCASQFGRTNTDTQYFGPGTRLTVL.

Remarks on this clonotype: A read error is possible here, since a much larger clone lies one base away. This chain links TRBV7-2 with TRBJ2-1; a possible D gene is TRBD2 (5 bases). Germline lookup yields CDR1 SGHTA and CDR2 FQGNSA. This CDR3 spans 16 amino acids. DNA for the CDR3: TGTGCCAGCAGCTCCGGACTTTCAGTCCCCTACAATGCGCAGTTCTTC. Residues: CASSSGLSVPYNAQFF.

This clonotype was observed many times. V usage is TRBV9 and J usage is TRBJ2-2; 9 positions match TRBD2. V trimming: 5 bases; J trimming: 0 bases; junction bases outside the gene matches: 8. The CDR3 loop spans 17 amino acids. Per germline, CDR1 SGDLS and CDR2 YYNGEE. CDR3: CASRGAPSGTNTGELFF. CDR3 coding DNA: TGTGCCAGCAGGGGAGCCCCTAGCGGGACGAACACCGGGGAGCTGTTTTTT.

This clonotype was detected ten times or more. The chain employs TRBV24-1 and TRBJ2-3; D is unresolved. The V end lost 0 bases, the J end lost 0 bases, and 3 bases lay between the germline ends. The CDR3 length is 14 residues. Germline CDR1 is KGHDR and CDR2 is SFDVKD. CDR3 DNA sequence: TGTGCCACCAGTGATTTGTCAAGCACAGATACGCAGTATTTT. It specifies CATSDLSSTDTQYF.

This clonotype was seen a handful of times. The chain couples TRBV13 to TRBJ1-3; TRBD1 is a possible D gene (6 bases). The CDR3 runs to 16 residues. V was cut by 0 bases and J by 4 bases, with 13 bases left in between. Looked up from germline, CDR1 is PRHDT and CDR2 is FYEKMQ (reference sequence). In nucleotides, the CDR3 is TGTGCCAGCAGCTTAGGACCGGGGGCGAAAGGAAACACCATATATTTT. Translated, it gives CASSLGPGAKGNTIYF.